Presented here are 10 T cell receptor beta chains from one specimen sequenced in a study of T cells in Graves' hyperthyroidism and ophthalmopathy. RNA transcripts yielded amplified TCR beta CDR3 regions. The TCR CDR3 first-round RT-PCR relied on the HTBI primer set. TCRdb re-analysed the multiplex PCR reads in MiXCR, keeping a single row per CDR3 protein. The repertoire holds 45,000 to 50,000 distinct CDR3 sequences, with approximately 50% as singletons. Sequencing input: peripheral blood or thyroid tissue (not recorded which). The source of these receptors is a woman aged 45-65 years with Graves' hyperthyroidism.

This clonotype was seen at least ten times. V usage is TRBV6-2 or TRBV6-3 and J usage is TRBJ2-7, with TRBD2 matching over 10 bases. Germline V gives CDR1 MNHEY, CDR2 SVGEGT. CDR3 length: 14 amino acids. V lost 6 bases, J lost 2 bases, and 4 bases stayed unmatched. The CDR3 loop is CASRPSGRTYEQYF. CDR3 nucleotides: TGTGCCAGCAGACCTAGCGGGAGAACCTACGAGCAGTACTTC.

The V gene is TRBV10-3, the J gene TRBJ1-5; D may be TRBD1 (5 bases). CDR1 and CDR2 from the germline V gene are ENHRY and SYGVKD. V lost 8 bases and J 0 bases, leaving 14 bases between the germline ends. The CDR3 is 15 residues long. The CDR3 protein is CAIGPPGVSNQPQHF. The CDR3 coding sequence is TGTGCCATCGGGCCGCCGGGGGTTAGCAATCAGCCCCAGCATTTT.

This clonotype was recorded at least ten times. The rearrangement uses TRBV7-2 and TRBJ1-1; no definite D call. Germline assignment: CDR1 SGHTA and CDR2 FQGNSA. V was shortened by 0 bases and J by 3 bases, with 11 bases between the two germline ends. This CDR3 has 15 residues. The CDR3 DNA is TGTGCCAGCAGCTTAGCGGTCTCCCTGGACACTGAAGCTTTCTTT. This sequence encodes CASSLAVSLDTEAFF. The whole variable domain, filled in from reference TRBV7-2 and TRBJ1-1, reads GAGVSQSPSNKVTEKGKDVELRCDPISGHTALYWYRQSLGQGLEFLIYFQGNSAPDKSGLPSDRFSAERTGGSVSTLTIQRTQQEDSAVYLCASSLAVSLDTEAFFGQGTRLTVV.

The V and J genes are TRBV29-1 and TRBJ1-1; 8 nucleotides align to TRBD1. V lost 4 bases, J lost 4 bases, and 11 bases stayed unmatched. Germline values: CDR1 SQVTM, CDR2 ANQGSEA. The CDR3 extends over 15 amino acids. CDR3 in amino acids: CSVAWQGARGTEAFF. As DNA, the CDR3 is TGCAGCGTTGCGTGGCAGGGGGCGCGAGGCACTGAAGCTTTCTTT.

The table lists this clonotype with a few counts. V gene TRBV28 combines with J gene TRBJ1-5; D is possibly TRBD1 (5 bases). The CDR3 contains 19 residues. The V and J ends lost 4 bases and 1 base respectively, with 23 bases between them. The V gene's germline CDR1 is MDHEN and CDR2 SYDVKM. DNA for the CDR3: TGTGCCAGCAGTTATGGAGCGGGCAGAATTAGGGACAGCAATCAGCCCCAGCATTTT. Residues: CASSYGAGRIRDSNQPQHF. The full variable domain, rest sourced from reference TRBV28 and TRBJ1-5, is DVKVTQSSRYLVKRTGEKVFLECVQDMDHENMFWYRQDPGLGLRLIYFSYDVKMKEKGDIPEGYSVSREKKERFSLILESASTNQTSMYLCASSYGAGRIRDSNQPQHFGDGTRLSIL.

This clonotype was counted a few times. This rearrangement joins TRBV18 to TRBJ1-1; D is uncertain. Germline V gene data show CDR1 as KGHSH and CDR2 as LQKENI. The V end was cut by 2 bases, the J end by 0 bases, with 10 bases between. This CDR3 spans 15 amino acids. CDR3 sequence reads: CASSPVPLLNTEAFF. The CDR3 bases are TGTGCCAGCTCACCAGTCCCGTTATTGAACACTGAAGCTTTCTTT. Together with reference TRBV18 and TRBJ1-1, the CDR3 gives the full variable domain: NAGVMQNPRHLVRRRGQEARLRCSPMKGHSHVYWYRQLPEEGLKFMVYLQKENIIDESGMPKERFSAEFPKEGPSILRIQQVVRGDSAAYFCASSPVPLLNTEAFFGQGTRLTVV.

The chain combines TRBV14 with TRBJ2-3; D is perhaps TRBD1 (6 bases). Germline lookup yields CDR1 SGHDN and CDR2 FVKESK. The CDR3 has 17 residues. Between the trimmed V and J ends, which lost 2 bases and 0 bases, there was a span of 15 bases. The CDR3 sequence is CASSQRTVHSSTDTQYF. The CDR3 region has the DNA TGTGCCAGCAGCCAACGGACAGTCCATTCTAGCACAGATACGCAGTATTTT.

This clonotype was counted many times. This chain joins TRBV20-1 and TRBJ2-3; D might be TRBD1 (5 bases). Germline CDR1 DFQATT, CDR2 SNEGSKA (reference sequence). Trimming left V 5 bases short and J 4 bases short, with 22 bases between. This CDR3 region has 16 residues. CDR3 nucleotide sequence: TGCAGTGCTCCACAGCAGGCTCAGGGATGGGCAGATACGCAGTATTTT. Its translation is CSAPQQAQGWADTQYF.

This clonotype was seen at least ten times. The chain uses TRBV7-2 and TRBJ1-2, with TRBD1 matching over 9 bases. V was pared by 5 bases and J by 3 bases, with 13 bases of the junction left unmatched. The CDR3 runs to 17 residues. Germline CDR1 is SGHTA and CDR2 is FQGNSA. CDR3 sequence (DNA): TGTGCCAGCAGCCATAATTTGGTGGACAGGGGTGACTATGGCTACACCTTC. Protein sequence: CASSHNLVDRGDYGYTF.

This chain connects TRBV7-9 to TRBJ2-5; 10 nucleotides align to TRBD2. CDR3 length equals 16 residues. Germline loops: CDR1 SEHNR, CDR2 FQNEAQ (reference sequence). V was clipped by 3 bases and J by 4 bases; unmatched bases: 8. The CDR3 loop reads CASSFFLPSGRETQYF. The CDR3 coding sequence is TGTGCCAGCAGCTTCTTCCTGCCTAGCGGGAGAGAGACCCAGTACTTC.